This is a list of T cell receptor beta chains from one sample in a study of blood T cells in healthy people across ages. TCRdb recomputed calls from the 5' RACE reads with MiXCR, one row per CDR3 protein. Of about 650,000 distinct CDR3 sequences listed, 45% to 60% are singletons. The specimen sequenced was blood. The receptors were gathered from a woman of 80 years or more in good health. CDR3s include the opening cysteine and the closing phenylalanine or tryptophan. A D gene is named only where the DNA matches it firmly. Clone size is shown for a subset of rows, as once, few, many or a class of expanded clone.

TRBV18	.	TRBJ2-7	few	CASSPSVRSYEQYF	TGTGCCAGCTCACCGTCTGTACGCTCCTACGAGCAGTACTTC
TRBV12-3/TRBV12-4	.	TRBJ1-1	.	CASSFGSDREAFF	TGTGCCAGCAGTTTCGGGTCGGATCGTGAAGCTTTCTTT
TRBV20-1	.	TRBJ1-6	many	CSAPPGTGVSPLHF	TGCAGTGCGCCCCCCGGAACGGGGGTTTCACCCCTCCACTTT
TRBV5-1	TRBD2	TRBJ2-3	many	CASSRSGLAGGGTDTQYF	TGCGCCAGCAGCCGTTCCGGACTAGCGGGTGGGGGCACAGATACGCAGTATTTT
TRBV7-2	TRBD2	TRBJ2-5	.	CASSFPGGSDEQYF	TGTGCCAGCAGCTTCCCCGGGGGGAGCGATGAGCAGTACTTC
TRBV3-1	TRBD2	TRBJ2-5	.	CASSQRVASGRADWGTQYF	TGTGCCAGCAGCCAAAGAGTGGCTAGCGGGAGGGCCGACTGGGGGACCCAGTACTTC
TRBV20-1	TRBD2	TRBJ2-3	.	CSALFRGGTDTQYF	TGCAGTGCTCTTTTTCGGGGGGGCACAGATACGCAGTATTTT
TRBV20-1	.	TRBJ2-5	many	CSARETQYF	TGCAGTGCTAGGGAGACCCAGTACTTC
TRBV25-1	.	TRBJ1-5	.	CASSRDGPGPQHF	TGTGCCAGCAGTCGGGACGGGCCAGGGCCCCAGCATTTT
TRBV12-3/TRBV12-4	.	TRBJ1-4	once	CASSLGRATTVHEKLFF	TGTGCCAGCAGTTTAGGTAGGGCAACAACTGTACATGAAAAACTGTTTTTT
TRBV29-1	.	TRBJ1-1	few	CSARHLNTEAFF	TGCAGCGCACGACACTTGAACACTGAAGCTTTCTTT
TRBV7-2	.	TRBJ2-3	.	CASSLVDSSPTDTQYF	TGTGCCAGCAGCTTAGTGGATAGCTCACCGACAGATACGCAGTATTTT
TRBV21-1	.	TRBJ2-7	.	CASSKASDYEQYF	TGTGCCAGCAGCAAAGCATCTGACTACGAGCAGTACTTC
TRBV12-3/TRBV12-4	.	TRBJ2-5	.	CASSPGRVRADVQYF	TGTGCCAGCAGCCCGGGCAGAGTGAGAGCAGATGTCCAGTACTTC
TRBV18	.	TRBJ2-5	many	CASSPRKETQYF	TGTGCCAGCTCCCCAAGGAAAGAGACCCAGTACTTC
TRBV20-1	.	TRBJ2-5	.	CSASSVGETQYF	TGCAGTGCTAGCTCGGTGGGGGAGACCCAGTACTTC
TRBV4-1	TRBD1	TRBJ2-1	.	CASSTPSGTGDPRRDEQFF	TGCGCCAGCAGCACTCCATCCGGGACAGGAGATCCCCGTAGGGATGAGCAGTTCTTC
TRBV6-5	TRBD1	TRBJ1-2	once	CASSYRQGGGYTF	TGTGCCAGCAGTTATCGACAGGGGGGTGGCTACACCTTC
TRBV12-3/TRBV12-4	.	TRBJ1-5	.	CASSWQGYSNQPQHF	TGTGCCAGCAGTTGGCAGGGCTATAGCAATCAGCCCCAGCATTTT
TRBV11-1	TRBD2	TRBJ2-7	few	CASSPLAGGLDEQYF	TGTGCCAGCAGCCCTCTAGCGGGAGGGCTGGACGAGCAGTACTTC
TRBV4-3	.	TRBJ2-6	.	CASSQEEGVSGANVLTF	TGCGCCAGCAGCCAAGAGGAGGGGGTCTCTGGGGCCAACGTCCTGACTTTC
TRBV20-1	.	TRBJ2-7	.	CSAPKGLGSHNEQYF	TGCAGTGCTCCAAAGGGCCTTGGTTCCCACAATGAGCAGTACTTC
TRBV2	.	TRBJ2-1	few	CASRQGEVVEQFF	TGTGCCAGCAGGCAGGGGGAGGTTGTTGAGCAGTTCTTC
TRBV24-1	.	TRBJ2-2	.	CATSETGSAGELFF	TGTGCCACCAGTGAAACCGGTTCGGCCGGGGAGCTGTTTTTT
TRBV4-2	TRBD2	TRBJ2-3	.	CASSQEAGGTPDTQYF	TGTGCCAGCAGCCAAGAGGCGGGAGGGACGCCAGATACGCAGTATTTT
TRBV7-7	TRBD1	TRBJ2-1	.	CASSLDRFASEQFF	TGTGCTAGCAGCTTGGACAGGTTTGCTAGCGAGCAGTTCTTC
TRBV5-1	.	TRBJ2-7	many	CASSLIDGSYEQYF	TGCGCCAGCAGCTTGATCGACGGATCCTACGAGCAGTACTTC
TRBV18	.	TRBJ1-1	.	CASSPTGRTEAFF	TGTGCCAGCTCACCTACAGGGCGGACTGAAGCTTTCTTT
TRBV13	TRBD2	TRBJ2-3	.	CASSFSAGAQRHTRYF	TGTGCCAGCAGCTTCTCAGCGGGGGCCCAGAGGCATACGCGGTATTTT
TRBV29-1	TRBD2	TRBJ2-1	many	CSVGWGWGGDEQFF	TGCAGCGTTGGATGGGGTTGGGGGGGGGATGAGCAGTTCTTC
TRBV29-1	.	TRBJ2-5	.	CSVEVADQETQYF	TGCAGCGTTGAAGTGGCGGATCAAGAGACCCAGTACTTC
TRBV6-2/TRBV6-3	.	TRBJ2-6	.	CASSYNRAPGANVLTF	TGTGCCAGCAGTTACAACAGGGCCCCTGGGGCCAACGTCCTGACTTTC
TRBV9	.	TRBJ2-2	few	CASSVQGGELFF	TGTGCCAGCAGCGTACAAGGCGGGGAGCTGTTTTTT
TRBV25-1	.	TRBJ2-3	few	CASSASSSSTDTQYF	TGTGCCAGCAGTGCATCGTCCTCTAGCACAGATACGCAGTATTTT
TRBV29-1	.	TRBJ2-1	.	CSVGHLNEQFF	TGCAGCGTTGGTCACCTCAATGAGCAGTTCTTC
TRBV6-6	.	TRBJ2-3	many	CASSPRPPREGTDTQYF	TGTGCCAGCAGCCCGCGGCCCCCTAGGGAGGGCACAGATACGCAGTATTTT
TRBV5-1	TRBD2	TRBJ2-1	many	CASSWTSGTYNEQFF	TGCGCCAGCAGCTGGACTAGCGGGACCTACAATGAGCAGTTCTTC
TRBV29-1	.	TRBJ1-2	.	CSVGQGDVYTF	TGCAGCGTTGGCCAGGGCGATGTCTACACCTTC
TRBV24-1	TRBD2	TRBJ2-2	.	CATSDPSGGNTGELFF	TGTGCCACCAGTGATCCTAGCGGGGGGAACACCGGGGAGCTGTTTTTT
TRBV27	.	TRBJ1-6	.	CASSPFNSPLHF	TGTGCCAGCAGTCCATTTAATTCACCCCTCCACTTT
TRBV20-1	TRBD1	TRBJ1-2	few	CSAPDRGLEGYTF	TGCAGTGCCCCAGACAGGGGGCTGGAGGGTTACACCTTC
TRBV7-9	TRBD1	TRBJ1-4	few	CASSVRQGVNEKLFF	TGTGCCAGCAGCGTCCGACAGGGAGTTAATGAAAAACTGTTTTTT
TRBV9	TRBD2	TRBJ2-3	.	CASSVVPAGITDTQYF	TGTGCCAGCAGCGTAGTCCCAGCGGGGATCACAGATACACAGTATTTT
TRBV3-1	.	TRBJ1-5	.	CASSQGSFFQPQHF	TGTGCCAGCAGCCAAGGGTCCTTTTTTCAGCCCCAGCATTTT
TRBV7-2	TRBD2	TRBJ2-7	many	CASSPGTSGRKYEQYF	TGTGCCAGCAGCCCTGGGACTAGCGGGAGAAAGTACGAGCAGTACTTC
TRBV9	.	TRBJ2-1	many	CASSVQGHRVGNEQFF	TGTGCCAGCAGCGTACAGGGGCACAGGGTCGGGAATGAGCAGTTCTTC
TRBV20-1	.	TRBJ2-5	many	CSAPLPAVRQETQYF	TGCAGTGCCCCCTTACCGGCAGTCCGCCAAGAGACCCAGTACTTC
TRBV7-2	.	TRBJ2-2	few	CASSLASTNTGELFF	TGTGCCAGCAGCTTAGCTAGCACGAACACCGGGGAGCTGTTTTTT
TRBV25-1	.	TRBJ1-1	.	CASTADPNTGAFF	TGTGCCAGCACCGCTGACCCGAACACTGGAGCTTTCTTT
TRBV10-3	.	TRBJ1-2	.	CAISDPGLARGYTF	TGTGCCATCAGTGACCCCGGACTGGCTAGGGGCTACACCTTC
TRBV6-5	.	TRBJ2-3	.	CASSYDRTGLTDTQYF	TGTGCCAGCAGTTACGACAGGACGGGGCTGACAGATACGCAGTATTTT
TRBV7-2	.	TRBJ2-7	.	CASSLEGRSYNEQYF	TGTGCCAGCAGCCTTGAGGGACGGAGCTACAATGAGCAGTACTTC
TRBV12-3/TRBV12-4	TRBD2	TRBJ2-1	many	CASSLSGGPYNEQFF	TGTGCCAGCAGCCTTAGCGGGGGGCCTTACAATGAGCAGTTCTTC
TRBV20-1	.	TRBJ2-7	.	CSPESVANSYNEQYF	TGCAGCCCGGAAAGTGTAGCCAACTCCTACAATGAGCAGTACTTC
TRBV29-1	.	TRBJ2-4	.	CSVAYGFVAKNIQYF	TGCAGCGTTGCCTATGGGTTTGTAGCCAAAAACATTCAGTACTTC